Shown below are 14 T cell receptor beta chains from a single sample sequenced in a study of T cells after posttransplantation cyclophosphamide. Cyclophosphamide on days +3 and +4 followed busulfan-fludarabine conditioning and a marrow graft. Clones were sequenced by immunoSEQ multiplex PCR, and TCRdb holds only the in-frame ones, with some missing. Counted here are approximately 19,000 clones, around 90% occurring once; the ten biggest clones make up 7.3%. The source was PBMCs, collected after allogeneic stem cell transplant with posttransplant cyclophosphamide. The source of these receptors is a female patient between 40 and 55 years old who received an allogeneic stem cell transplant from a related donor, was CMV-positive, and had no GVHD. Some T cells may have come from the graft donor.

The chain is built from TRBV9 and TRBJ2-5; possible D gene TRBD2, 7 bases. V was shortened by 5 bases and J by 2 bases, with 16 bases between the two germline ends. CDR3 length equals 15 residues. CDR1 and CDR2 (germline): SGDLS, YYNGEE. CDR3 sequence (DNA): TGTGCCAGCAGTTATCGGGGGGCGAGGCAAGAGACCCAGTACTTC. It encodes CASSYRGARQETQYF.

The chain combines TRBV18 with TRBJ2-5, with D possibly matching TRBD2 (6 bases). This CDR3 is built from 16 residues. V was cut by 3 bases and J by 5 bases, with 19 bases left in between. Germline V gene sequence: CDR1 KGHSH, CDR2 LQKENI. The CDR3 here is CASSPRGTAWGETQYF. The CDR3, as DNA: TGTGCCAGCTCACCGCGCGGGACTGCATGGGGTGAGACCCAGTACTTC.

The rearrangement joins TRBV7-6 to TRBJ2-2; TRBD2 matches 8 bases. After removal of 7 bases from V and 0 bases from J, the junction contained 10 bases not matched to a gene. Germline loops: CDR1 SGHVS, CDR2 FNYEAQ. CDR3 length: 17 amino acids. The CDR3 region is CASTKLAEFANTGELFF. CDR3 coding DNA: TGTGCCAGCACCAAACTAGCGGAGTTCGCGAACACCGGGGAGCTGTTTTTT.

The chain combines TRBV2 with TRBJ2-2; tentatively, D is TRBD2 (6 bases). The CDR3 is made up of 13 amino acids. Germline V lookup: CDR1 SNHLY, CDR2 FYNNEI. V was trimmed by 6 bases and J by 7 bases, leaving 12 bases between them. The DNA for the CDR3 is TGTGCCAGCAGGGAGGGCCAGGACGGGGAGCTGTTTTTT. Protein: CASREGQDGELFF.

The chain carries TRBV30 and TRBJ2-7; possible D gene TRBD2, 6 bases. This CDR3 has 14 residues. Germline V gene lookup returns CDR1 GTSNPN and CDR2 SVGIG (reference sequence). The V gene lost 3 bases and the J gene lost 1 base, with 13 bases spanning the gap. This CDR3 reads CAWRSRRDSYEQYF. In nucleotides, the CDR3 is TGTGCCTGGAGAAGTCGGCGGGATTCCTACGAGCAGTACTTC. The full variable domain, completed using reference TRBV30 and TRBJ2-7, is SQTIHQWPATLVQPVGSPLSLECTVEGTSNPNLYWYRQAAGRGLQLLFYSVGIGQISSEVPQNLSASRPQDRQFILSSKKLLLSDSGFYLCAWRSRRDSYEQYFGPGTRLTVT.

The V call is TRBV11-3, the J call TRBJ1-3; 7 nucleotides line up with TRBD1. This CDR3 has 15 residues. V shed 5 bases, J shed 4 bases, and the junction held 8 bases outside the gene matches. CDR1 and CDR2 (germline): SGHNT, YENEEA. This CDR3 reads CASSLGTGAGNTIYF. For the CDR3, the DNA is TGTGCCAGCAGCCTAGGCACAGGGGCGGGAAACACCATATATTTT.

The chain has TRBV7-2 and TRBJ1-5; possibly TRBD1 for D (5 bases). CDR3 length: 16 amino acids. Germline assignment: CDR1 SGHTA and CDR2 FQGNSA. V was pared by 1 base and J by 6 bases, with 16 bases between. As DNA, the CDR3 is TGTGCCAGCAGCTTAGTCGCAGGGAAAGGCAGTCAGCCCCAGCATTTT. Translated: CASSLVAGKGSQPQHF.

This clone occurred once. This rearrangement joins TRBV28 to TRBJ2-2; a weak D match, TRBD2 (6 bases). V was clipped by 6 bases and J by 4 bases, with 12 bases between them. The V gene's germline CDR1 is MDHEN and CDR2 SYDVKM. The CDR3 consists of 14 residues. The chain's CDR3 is CASRRGWGTGELFF. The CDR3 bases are TGTGCCAGCAGGCGGGGCTGGGGCACCGGGGAGCTGTTTTTT. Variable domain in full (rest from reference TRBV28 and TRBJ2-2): DVKVTQSSRYLVKRTGEKVFLECVQDMDHENMFWYRQDPGLGLRLIYFSYDVKMKEKGDIPEGYSVSREKKERFSLILESASTNQTSMYLCASRRGWGTGELFFGEGSRLTVL.

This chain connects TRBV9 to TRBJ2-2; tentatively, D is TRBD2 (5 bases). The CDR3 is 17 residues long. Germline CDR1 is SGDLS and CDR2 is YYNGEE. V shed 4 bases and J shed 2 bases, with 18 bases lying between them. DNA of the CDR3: TGTGCCAGCAGCCCAATGATCAGCGGAGGAAACACCGGGGAGCTGTTTTTT. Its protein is CASSPMISGGNTGELFF.

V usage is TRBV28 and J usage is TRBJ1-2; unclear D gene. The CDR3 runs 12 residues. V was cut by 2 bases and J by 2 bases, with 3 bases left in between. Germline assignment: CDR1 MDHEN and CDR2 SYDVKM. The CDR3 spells CASSLLNYGYTF. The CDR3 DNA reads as TGTGCCAGCAGTTTACTAAACTATGGCTACACCTTC.

In DNA, the CDR3 is TGTGCCAGAAGCCCCCGGATCTCGTCCGGGTCTGTCTATGGCTACACCTTC. It translates to CARSPRISSGSVYGYTF. The chain has TRBV7-5 and TRBJ1-2. TRBV7-5 is shown as a pseudogene. This CDR3 has 17 amino acids.

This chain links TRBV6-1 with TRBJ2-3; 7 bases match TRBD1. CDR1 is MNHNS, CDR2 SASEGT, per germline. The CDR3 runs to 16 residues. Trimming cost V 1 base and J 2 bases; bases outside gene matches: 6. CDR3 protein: CASSEGAGGNTDTQYF. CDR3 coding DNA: TGTGCCAGCAGTGAAGGTGCAGGGGGAAACACAGATACGCAGTATTTT.

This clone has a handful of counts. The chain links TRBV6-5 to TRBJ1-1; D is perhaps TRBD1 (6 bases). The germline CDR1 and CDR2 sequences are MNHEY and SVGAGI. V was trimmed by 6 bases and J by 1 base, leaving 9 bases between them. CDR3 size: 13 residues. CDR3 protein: CASRDSPNTEAFF. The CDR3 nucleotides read TGTGCCAGCAGGGACAGCCCGAACACTGAAGCTTTCTTT.

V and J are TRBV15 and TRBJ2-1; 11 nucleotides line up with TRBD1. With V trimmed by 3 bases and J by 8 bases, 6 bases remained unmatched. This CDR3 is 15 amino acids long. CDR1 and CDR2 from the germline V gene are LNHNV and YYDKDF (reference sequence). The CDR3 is CATSRWTGGADEQFF. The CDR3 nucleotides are TGTGCCACCAGCAGGTGGACAGGGGGCGCGGATGAGCAGTTCTTC.